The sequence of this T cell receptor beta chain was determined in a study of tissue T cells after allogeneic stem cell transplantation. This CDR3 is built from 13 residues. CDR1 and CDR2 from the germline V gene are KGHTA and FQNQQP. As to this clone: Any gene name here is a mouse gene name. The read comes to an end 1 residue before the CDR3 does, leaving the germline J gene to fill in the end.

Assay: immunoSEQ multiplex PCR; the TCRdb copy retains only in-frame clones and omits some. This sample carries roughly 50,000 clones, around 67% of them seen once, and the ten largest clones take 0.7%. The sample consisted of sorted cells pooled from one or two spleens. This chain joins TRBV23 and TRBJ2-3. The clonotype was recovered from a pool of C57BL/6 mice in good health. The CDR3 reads CSSSQSFPETLYF. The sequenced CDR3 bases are TGCTCCAGCAGTCAATCGTTCCCAGAAACGCTGTAT.